The subject of this entry is one TCR beta chain. Its antigen is undetermined. The data are from a study of Tregs in tolerant kidney transplant recipients. Study conclusions and caveats: Nucleotide sequences could not be compared across some patients' samples due to primer changes.

In germline, CDR1 is MGHRA, CDR2 YSYEKL. The CDR3 contains 16 residues. V shed 2 bases and J shed 4 bases, with 18 bases lying between them. Unstimulated regulatory T cells (CD4+CD25+CD127-), CD4+CD25- non-regulatory cells, CD4 and CD8 cells were FACS-sorted from thawed PBMCs. Using immunoSEQ multiplex PCR, the repertoire was profiled, and TCRdb retains in-frame clones only, with some absent. The sample has under 85,000 clones, approximately 88% seen once. The starting material was CD4+ T cells from blood, obtained before the transplant. The V call is TRBV4-1, the J call TRBJ2-7; D is perhaps TRBD1 (7 bases). The sequence was collected from a human donor who received a combined kidney and bone marrow transplant. This CDR3 is CASSQPQVSGGYEQYF. The CDR3 DNA sequence: TGCGCCAGCAGCCAACCTCAGGTATCAGGGGGGTACGAGCAGTACTTC.